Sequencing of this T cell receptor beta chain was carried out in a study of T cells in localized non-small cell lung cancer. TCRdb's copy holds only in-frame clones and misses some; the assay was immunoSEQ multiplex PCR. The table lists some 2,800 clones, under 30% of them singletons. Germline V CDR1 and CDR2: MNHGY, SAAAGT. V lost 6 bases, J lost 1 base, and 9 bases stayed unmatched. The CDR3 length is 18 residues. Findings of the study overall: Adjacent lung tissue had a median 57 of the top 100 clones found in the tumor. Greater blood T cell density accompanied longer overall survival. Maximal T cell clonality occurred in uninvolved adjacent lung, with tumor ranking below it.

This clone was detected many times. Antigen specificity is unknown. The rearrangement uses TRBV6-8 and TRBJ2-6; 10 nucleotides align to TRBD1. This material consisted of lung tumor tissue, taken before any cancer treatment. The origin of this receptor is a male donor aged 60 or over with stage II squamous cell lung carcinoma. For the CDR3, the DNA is TGTGCCAGCAGGCCCCGGACAGGGGGATTGTCTGGGGCCAACGTCCTGACTTTC. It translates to CASRPRTGGLSGANVLTF.